This T cell receptor (beta chain) came from a study of somatic mutations in cytotoxic T cells in rheumatoid arthritis. Findings and limits, study-wide: Over 20% of CD8+ cells belonged to the largest CD8+ clone in about an eighth of the roughly 60 patients.

Assay used: immunoSEQ multiplex PCR; TCRdb lists only in-frame clones, some missing. The sample carries some 11,000 clones, approximately 71% recorded once. As concerns this clone: Antigen unknown.

Using positive magnetic bead selection on an AutoMACS, CD4+ and CD8+ cells were isolated, after which their purity was checked by flow cytometry. Germline-derived CDR1 and CDR2 are MDHEN and SYDVKM. V shed 1 base and J shed 7 bases, with 8 bases lying between them. This CDR3 is built from 12 residues. This sequence originates from an adult with rheumatoid arthritis. The chain recombines TRBV28 with TRBJ2-7; D is ambiguous. Sequenced: CD8+ T cells sorted from blood. The CDR3 protein is CASSLFNGEQYF. The CDR3 DNA is TGTGCCAGCAGTTTATTCAACGGTGAGCAGTACTTC.